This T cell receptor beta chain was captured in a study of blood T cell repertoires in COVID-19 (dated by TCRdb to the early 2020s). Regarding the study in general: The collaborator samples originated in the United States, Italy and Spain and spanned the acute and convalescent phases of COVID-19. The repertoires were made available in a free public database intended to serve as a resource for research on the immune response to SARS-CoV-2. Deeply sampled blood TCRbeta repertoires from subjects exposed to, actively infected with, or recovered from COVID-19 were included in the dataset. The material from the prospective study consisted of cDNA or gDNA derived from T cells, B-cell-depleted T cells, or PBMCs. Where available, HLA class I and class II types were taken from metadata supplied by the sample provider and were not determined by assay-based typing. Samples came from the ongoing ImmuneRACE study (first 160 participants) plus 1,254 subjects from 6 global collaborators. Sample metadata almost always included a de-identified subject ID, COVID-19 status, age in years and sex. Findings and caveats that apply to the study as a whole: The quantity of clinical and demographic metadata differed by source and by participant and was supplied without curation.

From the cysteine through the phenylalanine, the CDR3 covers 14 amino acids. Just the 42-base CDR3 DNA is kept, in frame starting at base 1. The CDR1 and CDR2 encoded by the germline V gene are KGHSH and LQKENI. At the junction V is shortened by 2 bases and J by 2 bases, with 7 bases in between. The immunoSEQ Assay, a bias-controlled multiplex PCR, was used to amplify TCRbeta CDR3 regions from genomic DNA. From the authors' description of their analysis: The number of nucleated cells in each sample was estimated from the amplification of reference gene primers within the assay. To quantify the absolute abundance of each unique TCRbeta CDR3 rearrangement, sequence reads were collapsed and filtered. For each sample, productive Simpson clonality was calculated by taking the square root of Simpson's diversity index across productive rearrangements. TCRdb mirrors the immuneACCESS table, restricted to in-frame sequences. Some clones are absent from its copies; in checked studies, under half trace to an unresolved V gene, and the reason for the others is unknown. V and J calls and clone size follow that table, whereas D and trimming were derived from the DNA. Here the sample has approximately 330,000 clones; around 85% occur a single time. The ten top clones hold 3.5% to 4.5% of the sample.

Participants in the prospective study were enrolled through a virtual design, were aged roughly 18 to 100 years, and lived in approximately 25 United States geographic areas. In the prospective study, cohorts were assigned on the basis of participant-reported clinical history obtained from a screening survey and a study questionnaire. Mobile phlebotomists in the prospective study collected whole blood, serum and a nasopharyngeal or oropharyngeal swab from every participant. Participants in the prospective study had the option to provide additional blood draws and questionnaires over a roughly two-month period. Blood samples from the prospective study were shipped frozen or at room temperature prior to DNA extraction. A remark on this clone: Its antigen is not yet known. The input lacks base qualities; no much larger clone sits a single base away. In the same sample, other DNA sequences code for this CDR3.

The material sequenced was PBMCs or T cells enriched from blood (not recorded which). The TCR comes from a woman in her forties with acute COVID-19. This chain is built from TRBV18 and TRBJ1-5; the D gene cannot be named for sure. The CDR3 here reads CASSPSEGNQPQHF. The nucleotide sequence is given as TGTGCCAGCTCACCAAGCGAAGGCAATCAGCCCCAGCATTTT. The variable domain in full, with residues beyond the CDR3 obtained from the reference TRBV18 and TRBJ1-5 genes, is NAGVMQNPRHLVRRRGQEARLRCSPMKGHSHVYWYRQLPEEGLKFMVYLQKENIIDESGMPKERFSAEFPKEGPSILRIQQVVRGDSAAYFCASSPSEGNQPQHFGDGTRLSIL.